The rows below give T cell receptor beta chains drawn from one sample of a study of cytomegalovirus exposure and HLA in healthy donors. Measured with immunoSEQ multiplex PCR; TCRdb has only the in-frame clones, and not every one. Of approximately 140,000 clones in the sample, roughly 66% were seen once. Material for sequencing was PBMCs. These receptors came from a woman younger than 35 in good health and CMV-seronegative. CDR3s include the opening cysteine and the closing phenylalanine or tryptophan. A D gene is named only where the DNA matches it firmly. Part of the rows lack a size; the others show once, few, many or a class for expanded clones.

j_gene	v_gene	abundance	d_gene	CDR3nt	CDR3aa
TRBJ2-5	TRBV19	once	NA	TGTGCCAGTAGTAGCCAAGGGGTAAGAGAGACCCAGTACTTC	CASSSQGVRETQYF
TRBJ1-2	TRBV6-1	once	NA	TGTGCCAGCAGTGAAAGCCCCAACTATGGCTACACCTTC	CASSESPNYGYTF
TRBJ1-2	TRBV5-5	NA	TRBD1	TGTGCCAGCAGCGCCGGACAGGGGGTGGGCTACACCTTC	CASSAGQGVGYTF
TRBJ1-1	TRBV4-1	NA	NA	TGCGCCAGCAGCCACTACAGGGAGCGAGCTTTCTTT	CASSHYRERAFF
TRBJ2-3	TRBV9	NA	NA	TGTGCCAGCAGCGGCTCGGGACTCTCTAGCACAGATACGCAGTATTTT	CASSGSGLSSTDTQYF
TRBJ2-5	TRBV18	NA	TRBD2	TGTGCCAGCTCACCACCGACTAGCGGGGGAGTGGAGACCCAGTACTTC	CASSPPTSGGVETQYF
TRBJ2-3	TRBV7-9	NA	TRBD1	TGTGCCAGCAGCTCCGGACAGGCTAGCACAGATACGCAGTATTTT	CASSSGQASTDTQYF
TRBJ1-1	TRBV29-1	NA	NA	TGCAGCGTTGAGAGGGCGCTCTTAGACGAAGCTTTCTTT	CSVERALLDEAFF
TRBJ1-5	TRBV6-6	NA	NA	TGTGCCAGCAGTTACCGGGTGTTGGATCAGCCCCAGCATTTT	CASSYRVLDQPQHF
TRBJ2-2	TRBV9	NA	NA	TGTGCCAGCAGCGTTACTCCCGGGGAGCTGTTTTTT	CASSVTPGELFF
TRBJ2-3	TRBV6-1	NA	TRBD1	TGTGCCAGCAGGGAAGGGACAGGGGATGCAGATACGCAGTATTTT	CASREGTGDADTQYF
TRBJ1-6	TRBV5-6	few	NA	TGTGCCAGCAGCCCCGGACTCCCGAGCTCCTATAATTCACCCCTCCACTTT	CASSPGLPSSYNSPLHF
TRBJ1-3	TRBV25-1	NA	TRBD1	TGTGCCAGCAGTGAATCGACAGGGGGAAACACCATATATTTT	CASSESTGGNTIYF
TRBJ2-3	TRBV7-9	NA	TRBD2	TGTGCCAGCAGCGGAGCACTAGCGGGGGGGCCCGGAGATACGCAGTATTTT	CASSGALAGGPGDTQYF
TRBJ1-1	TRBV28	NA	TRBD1	TGTGCCAGCAGCTTAAACAGGGGTCAGAACACTGAAGCTTTCTTT	CASSLNRGQNTEAFF
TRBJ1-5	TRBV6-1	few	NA	TGTGCCAGCAGTGATCTGACTAACCTTCAGCCCCAGCATTTT	CASSDLTNLQPQHF
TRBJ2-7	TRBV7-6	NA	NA	TGTGCCAGCAGCGCTGGACAAATCTACGAGCAGTACTTC	CASSAGQIYEQYF
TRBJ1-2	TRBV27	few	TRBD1	TGTGCCAGCAGTCCCCTGGGGCGAGGACAGGGGGCGCCTAGCTACACCTTC	CASSPLGRGQGAPSYTF
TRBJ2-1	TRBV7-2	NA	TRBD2	TGTGCCAGCAGCTTCGGACTAGCGGGGTACAATGAGCAGTTCTTC	CASSFGLAGYNEQFF
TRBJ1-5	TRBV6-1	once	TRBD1	TGTGCCAGCAGTGGAGAGATTCAGGGGGCTCGTCAGCCCCAGCATTTT	CASSGEIQGARQPQHF
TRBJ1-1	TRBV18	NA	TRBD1	TGTGCCAGCTCACCACCCAGGACAGGGGACACTGAAGCTTTCTTT	CASSPPRTGDTEAFF
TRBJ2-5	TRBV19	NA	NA	TGTGCCAGTTCTCAGGGTGAGACCCAGTACTTC	CASSQGETQYF
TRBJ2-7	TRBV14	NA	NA	TGTGCCAGCAGCCAAGATCTAGGTTCAGGGGAGTTCCACGAGCAGTACTTC	CASSQDLGSGEFHEQYF
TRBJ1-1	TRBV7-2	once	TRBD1	TGTGCCAGCAGCTTAGAAGGGCAGGGGGCCTCTGAAGCTTTCTTT	CASSLEGQGASEAFF
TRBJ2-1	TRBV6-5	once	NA	TGTGCCAGCAGTAAACAGGCCTCCTACAATGAGCAGTTCTTC	CASSKQASYNEQFF
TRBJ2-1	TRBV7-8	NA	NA	TGTGCCAGCAGCATTAAAAAACAGGGATTTACCAATGAGCAGTTCTTC	CASSIKKQGFTNEQFF
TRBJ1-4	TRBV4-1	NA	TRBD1	TGCGCCAGCAGCGGACAGGGCACAACTAATGAAAAACTGTTTTTT	CASSGQGTTNEKLFF
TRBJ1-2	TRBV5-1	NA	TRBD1	TGCGCCAGCAGCTTGTACGGGACAGGGGGCTTGGGCTACACCTTC	CASSLYGTGGLGYTF
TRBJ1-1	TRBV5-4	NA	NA	TGTGCCAGCAGCCGGGGGGCGGGTGTGGGGTCTGAAGCTTTCTTT	CASSRGAGVGSEAFF
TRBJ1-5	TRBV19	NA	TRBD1	TGTGCCAGTAGTATAGATCGGGTGACAGGGGTCGGCAATCAGCCCCAGCATTTT	CASSIDRVTGVGNQPQHF
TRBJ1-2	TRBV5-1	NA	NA	TGCGCCAGCAGCCTTGGGGGGTCGTATGGCTACACCTTC	CASSLGGSYGYTF
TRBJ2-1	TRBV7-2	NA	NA	TGTGCCAGCAGCTTATCGGGGATTGAGCAGTTCTTC	CASSLSGIEQFF
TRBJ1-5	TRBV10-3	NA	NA	TGTGCCATCAGTGAACTGGGGGGGGGTAGCAATCAGCCCCAGCATTTT	CAISELGGGSNQPQHF
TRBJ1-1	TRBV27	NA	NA	TGTGCCAGCAGTCTTTCCCTCGGGAACACTGAAGCTTTCTTT	CASSLSLGNTEAFF
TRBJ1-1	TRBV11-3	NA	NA	TGTGCCAGCAGCTTAGGGTGGGCAATGAACACTGAAGCTTTCTTT	CASSLGWAMNTEAFF
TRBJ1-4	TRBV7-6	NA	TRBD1	TGTGCCAGCAGCTTAGTAGGACAGGGTGAAAAACTGTTTTTT	CASSLVGQGEKLFF
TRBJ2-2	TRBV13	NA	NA	TGTGCCAGCAGCTCAGAAGGGCGAACAGCAATACAGGGCGGGGAGCTGTTTTTT	CASSSEGRTAIQGGELFF
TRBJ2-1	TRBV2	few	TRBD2	TGTGCCAGCAAACTGACAGGACTAGCGGGAGGGCCGGGGTCCTACAATGAGCAGTTCTTC	CASKLTGLAGGPGSYNEQFF
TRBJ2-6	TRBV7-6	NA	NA	TGTGCCAGCAGCTTAGAGACAGCTTCTGGGGCCAACGTCCTGACTTTC	CASSLETASGANVLTF
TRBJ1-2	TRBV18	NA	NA	TGTGCCAGCTCACCCCGGGGGGGGATCTATGGCTACACCTTC	CASSPRGGIYGYTF
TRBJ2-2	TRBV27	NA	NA	TGTGCCAGCCAATCAGCGAGGCGGGCCGGGGAGCTGTTTTTT	CASQSARRAGELFF
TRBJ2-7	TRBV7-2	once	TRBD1	TGTGCCAGCAGCCTAGGAGGAGGACAGGGGTACGAGCAGTACTTC	CASSLGGGQGYEQYF
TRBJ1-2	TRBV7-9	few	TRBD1	TGTGCCAGCAGCCCTTCGGACAGGACAGGCGGCTACACCTTC	CASSPSDRTGGYTF
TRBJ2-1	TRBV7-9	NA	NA	TGTGCCAGCAGCTCCCCCGGACAGCACAATGAGCAGTTCTTC	CASSSPGQHNEQFF
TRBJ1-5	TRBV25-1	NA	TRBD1	TGTGCCAGCAGTAAGGGACAGCCTGGGAGAAGCAATCAGCCCCAGCATTTT	CASSKGQPGRSNQPQHF
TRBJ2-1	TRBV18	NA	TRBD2	TGTGCCAGCTCATTGGGGACTAGCAGTGAGCAGTTCTTC	CASSLGTSSEQFF
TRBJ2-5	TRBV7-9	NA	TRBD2	TGTGCCAGCAGCGCCAGAGGGAGCGGGGGGGCCGGGGAGACCCAGTACTTC	CASSARGSGGAGETQYF
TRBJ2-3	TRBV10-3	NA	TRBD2	TGTGCCACCGGGACTAGCGGGGGGGCCTCGACAGATACGCAGTATTTT	CATGTSGGASTDTQYF
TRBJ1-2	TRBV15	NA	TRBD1	TGTGCCACCAGAGGGGGGACGGGACAGGTTGGAGGGGACTATGGCTACACCTTC	CATRGGTGQVGGDYGYTF
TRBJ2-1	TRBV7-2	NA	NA	TGTGCCAGCAGCCCTAGCCCTTTAGCCAGGACCTACAATGAGCAGTTCTTC	CASSPSPLARTYNEQFF
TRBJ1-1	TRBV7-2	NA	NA	TGTGCCAGCAGCTTAGCCGGTACAGGCGGAGCTTTCTTT	CASSLAGTGGAFF
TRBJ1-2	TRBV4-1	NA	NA	TGCGCCAGCAGCCAAGTATTTTTTAGTAACTATGGCTACACCTTC	CASSQVFFSNYGYTF
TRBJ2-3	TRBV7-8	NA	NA	TGTGCCAGCAGCTTGCAACGGAGCGGCTCAACGCAGTATTTT	CASSLQRSGSTQYF
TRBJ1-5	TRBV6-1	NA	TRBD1	TGTGCCAGCAGTGAAGGAAGGACAGGGGGCAGGGGACAGCCCCAGCATTTT	CASSEGRTGGRGQPQHF
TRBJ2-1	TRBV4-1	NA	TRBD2	TGCGCCAGCAGCCGCCCGATTGGGACTAGCGGGAGCGGACGGAGAGATGAGCAGTTCTTC	CASSRPIGTSGSGRRDEQFF